These 8 T cell receptor beta chains share one sample of origin, sequenced in a study of CXCR3-negative and CXCR3-positive naive CD8 T cells. The TRB cDNA libraries were prepared by 5' RACE with UMI labels. TCRdb re-analyzed the 5' RACE reads; it lists each CDR3 protein once, without DNA. The sample totals approximately 39,000 distinct CDR3 sequences. The sequenced sample was memory CD8+ T cells from blood. The receptors were sampled from a human donor in good health. Some clones in this sample may be carry-over from other donors' samples.

The chain is built from TRBV30 and TRBJ1-2; TCRdb indicates TRBD1, and absent DNA this call remains unverified. The CDR3 consists of 16 residues. In germline, CDR1 is GTSNPN, CDR2 SVGIG (reference sequence). CDR3 in amino acids: CAWVDPWDTANYGYTF.

By frequency, this clonotype is large. The chain recombines TRBV6-1 with TRBJ2-1; TCRdb designates TRBD2, a call that cannot be tested without DNA. Germline CDR1 and CDR2: MNHNS and SASEGT. This CDR3 spans 15 amino acids. CDR3 region: CASSEVAGGYNEQFF.

J is TRBJ2-3 and V is TRBV6-5; TCRdb's D gene call, TRBD1, goes unchecked for lack of DNA. Looked up from germline, CDR1 is MNHEY and CDR2 is SVGAGI. The CDR3 has 14 residues. CDR3 sequence: CASSALSRGDTQYF.

V usage is TRBV28 and J usage is TRBJ2-5; TCRdb's D gene call, TRBD1, goes unchecked for lack of DNA. CDR1 is MDHEN, CDR2 SYDVKM, per germline. This CDR3 comprises 16 residues. The CDR3 sequence is CASSLRDITYQETQYF.

This chain links TRBV5-6 with TRBJ2-1; TCRdb picks TRBD1, but there is no DNA to check that call. Germline CDR1 reads SGHDT; CDR2 reads YYEEEE. This CDR3 has 13 residues. This CDR3 is CASSFTGYNEQFF.

The chain has TRBV18 and TRBJ1-1. From germline, CDR1 is KGHSH and CDR2 LQKENI. This CDR3 region has 15 residues. The CDR3: CASSPYGQPNTEAFF. The full variable domain, completed using reference TRBV18 and TRBJ1-1, is NAGVMQNPRHLVRRRGQEARLRCSPMKGHSHVYWYRQLPEEGLKFMVYLQKENIIDESGMPKERFSAEFPKEGPSILRIQQVVRGDSAAYFCASSPYGQPNTEAFFGQGTRLTVV.

This chain joins TRBV28 and TRBJ2-1; with no DNA, the TCRdb D assignment of TRBD1 cannot be verified. The CDR3 has 16 residues. Germline loops: CDR1 MDHEN, CDR2 SYDVKM. CDR3 protein: CASSPTGENSYNEQFF.

The gene calls are TRBV7-8 and TRBJ2-7. Looked up from germline, CDR1 is SGHVS and CDR2 is FQNEAQ. The CDR3 has 15 amino acids. The CDR3 reads CASSLTGLYSYEQYF. The full variable domain, in which reference TRBV7-8 and TRBJ2-7 provide the parts outside the CDR3, is GAGVSQSPRYKVAKRGQDVALRCDPISGHVSLFWYQQALGQGPEFLTYFQNEAQLDKSGLPSDRFFAERPEGSVSTLKIQRTQQEDSAVYLCASSLTGLYSYEQYFGPGTRLTVT.